These T cell receptor beta chains were read from a single sample in a study of blood T cell repertoires in COVID-19. Generated by immunoSEQ multiplex PCR, the TCRdb table keeps only in-frame clones and is missing some. Counted here are about 86,000 clones, 82% occurring once; the ten biggest clones make up 1% to 1.5%. Sequencing input: peripheral blood. These receptors all stem from a woman aged 80 or older with acute or convalescent COVID-19. The CDR3 runs from the conserved cysteine through the conserved F or W. The D gene is left open where the match is weak. Some rows mark clone size as missing; the rest say once, few, many or name a class of expanded clone.

TRBV7-2	-	TRBD1	TRBJ1-1	TGTGCCAGCAGCTTGGACAGGGTCACTGAAGCTTTCTTT	CASSLDRVTEAFF
TRBV5-1	-	TRBD2	TRBJ2-7	TGCGCCAGCAGCTTGGCCAGCGGGAGGACCTACGAGCAGTACTTC	CASSLASGRTYEQYF
TRBV28	-	-	TRBJ1-4	TGTGCCTCAAAGGAACAGACTAATGAAAAACTGTTTTTT	CASKEQTNEKLFF
TRBV11-3	-	-	TRBJ2-1	TGTGCCAGCAGCTTTGGGCCCTTCAATGAGCAGTTCTTC	CASSFGPFNEQFF
TRBV28	-	TRBD1	TRBJ1-5	TGTGCCAGCAGGTTACGGGGGACAGGGGAACATCAGCCCCAGCATTTT	CASRLRGTGEHQPQHF
TRBV14	-	-	TRBJ2-7	TGTGCCAGCAGCAACCGGCCGGACTTAGGGCAGTACTTC	CASSNRPDLGQYF
TRBV12-3/TRBV12-4	-	-	TRBJ1-1	TGTGCCAGCAGCTATCCGAACACTGAAGCTTTCTTT	CASSYPNTEAFF
TRBV27	-	TRBD1	TRBJ1-2	TGTGCCAGCAGCCCACAGGGGCTTGGCTACACCTTC	CASSPQGLGYTF
TRBV5-1	-	-	TRBJ2-5	TGCGCCAGCAGCTTGTTGGCAGAGAGGGAGACCCAGTACTTC	CASSLLAERETQYF
TRBV5-1	once	-	TRBJ2-5	TGCGCCAGCAGCTTGCGAGGAGACGGCCCAGAGACCCAGTACTTC	CASSLRGDGPETQYF
TRBV12-3/TRBV12-4	-	TRBD1	TRBJ1-2	TGTGCCAGCAGTTTGGGACAGGGACATGGCTACACCTTC	CASSLGQGHGYTF
TRBV10-3	-	-	TRBJ1-1	TGTGCCATCAGTGAAGCGGAACAGAACACTGAAGCTTTCTTT	CAISEAEQNTEAFF
TRBV4-1	-	-	TRBJ1-6	TGCGCCAGCGGGGCCGGGGGGGGCAATTCACCCCTCCACTTT	CASGAGGGNSPLHF
TRBV28	-	-	TRBJ1-1	TGTGCCAGCGGGATTACCCGTCAGGGCCCTGAAGCTTTCTTT	CASGITRQGPEAFF
TRBV9	once	TRBD2	TRBJ2-3	TGTGCCAGCAGCGTAGGGGCTGGGGCTAGCGGGGGGCACACAGATACGCAGTATTTT	CASSVGAGASGGHTDTQYF